The 21 T cell receptor beta chains given below trace back to one sample, sequenced in a study of T cells in Graves' hyperthyroidism and ophthalmopathy (dated by TCRdb to the late 2010s). Preparation of the library involved multiplex PCR. For sequencing, an Illumina HiSeq 2000 was employed. The TCR beta CDR3 regions were amplified from RNA transcripts. The TCR CDR3 was subjected to a first round of RT-PCR using the HTBI primer set and the Qiagen OneStep RT-PCR kit. Using fastp at Q25 and MiXCR, TCRdb reprocessed the public reads and kept productive beta chains. When rows share a CDR3 protein, they turn into one entry using the most common DNA and genes. The sample table shows about 570,000 distinct CDR3 sequences, and around 46% are seen once. Of the sample, about 20% falls within the top ten clones. Sequencing was done on a sample of peripheral blood or thyroid tissue (not recorded which). Receptor source: an adult woman with Graves' disease, either hyperthyroidism or ophthalmopathy (not recorded which).

This clonotype was detected ten times or more. This chain uses TRBV7-2 with TRBJ2-7; possible D gene TRBD1, 5 bases. The CDR3 is made up of 12 amino acids. Trimming pared 4 bases from V and 6 bases from J, leaving 10 bases between. CDR1 is SGHTA, CDR2 FQGNSA, per germline. The DNA for the CDR3 is TGTGCCAGCAGCTCTCAGGGAAGCGAGCAGTACTTC. This gives the protein CASSSQGSEQYF.

The rearrangement links TRBV7-3 to TRBJ1-5; 10 nucleotides agree with TRBD1. The CDR3 is 17 amino acids. The germline V gene has CDR1 SGHTA and CDR2 FQGTGA. Losses at the gene ends were 4 bases for V and 6 bases for J; bases not matched to a gene: 12. The CDR3 DNA is TGTGCCAGCAGCTCAAATCCTGGGACAGGGGACACTCAGCCCCAGCATTTT. Its translation is CASSSNPGTGDTQPQHF.

Concerning this clonotype: A read error may explain this, as a much larger clone is one base away. The CDR3 does not end in the conserved phenylalanine or tryptophan, so this is likely a read error. This chain connects TRBV7-2 to TRBJ1-2; D perhaps matches TRBD1 (5 bases). The germline gives CDR1 SGHTA, CDR2 FQGNSA. The CDR3 is 12 amino acids. V lost 1 base and J lost 7, with 7 bases in between. The CDR3 loop reads CASSLDGAGYTL. The CDR3, as DNA: TGTGCCAGCAGCTTAGATGGGGCTGGCTACACCCTC.

Notes on this clonotype: No conserved phenylalanine or tryptophan ends this CDR3, so it is likely a read error. The limits of the CDR3 on the DNA are not certain, so only TCRdb's listed CDR3 is given. This rearrangement joins TRBV5-1 to TRBJ1-3. The germline gives CDR1 SGHRS, CDR2 YFSETQ. The CDR3 region is 8 residues in length, termini included. CDR3 protein: CASSFTDR.

This clonotype occurred once. At one end, the junction sequence differs from germline, possibly due to a read error. This chain connects TRBV7-6 to TRBJ2-7; 8 bases map to TRBD2. The CDR3 extends over 15 amino acids. Germline CDR1 is SGHVS and CDR2 is FNYEAQ. Written as DNA, the CDR3 is TGCGCCAGCAGCCCCTCCGGGAGGGTTCCCTACGAGCAGTACTTC. It yields the protein CASSPSGRVPYEQYF.

The V and J genes are TRBV7-2 and TRBJ1-2; D is unresolved. V lost 7 bases, J lost 4 bases, and 13 bases lay in between. The CDR3 has 13 residues. CDR1 SGHTA and CDR2 FQGNSA come from the germline V gene. This chain's CDR3 is CASTVPRGYGYTF. CDR3 sequence (DNA): TGTGCCAGCACCGTGCCCCGGGGCTATGGCTACACCTTC.

This clonotype showed up many times. The chain couples TRBV7-6 to TRBJ1-2; tentative D call: TRBD1 (5 bases). Germline V CDR1 and CDR2: SGHVS, FNYEAQ. The CDR3 sequence is 14 residues long. V gave up 1 base and J gave up 8 bases, with 14 bases separating them. Here the CDR3 DNA reads TGTGCCAGCAGCTTAGGCAGGGCCCAAATGGGCTACACCTTC. Translated: CASSLGRAQMGYTF.

The chain carries TRBV6-5 and TRBJ1-5; TRBD1 matches at 9 bases. From germline, CDR1 is MNHEY and CDR2 SVGAGI. Unmatched junction bases numbered 8, after V lost 2 bases and J lost 9 bases. CDR3 size: 15 residues. CDR3 nucleotide sequence: TGTGCCAGCAGTTACCTGACAGGGGGAAGTGGGCCCCAGCATTTT. Its translation is CASSYLTGGSGPQHF.

The chain recombines TRBV6-1 with TRBJ2-3; weak D call: TRBD1 (6 bases). The CDR3 is made up of 14 amino acids. Germline V CDR1 and CDR2: MNHNS, SASEGT. Trimming cost V 8 bases and J 0 bases, with 12 bases left between them. CDR3 residues: CASRQEASTDTQYF. CDR3 in DNA: TGTGCCAGCCGACAGGAGGCTAGCACAGATACGCAGTATTTT.

The table lists this clonotype with a few counts. The chain employs TRBV10-3 and TRBJ2-5; 11 bases line up with TRBD2. The CDR3 loop spans 14 amino acids. Germline loops: CDR1 ENHRY, CDR2 SYGVKD. J lost 3 bases, V lost 6 bases, and 3 bases had no gene match. CDR3 nucleotide sequence: TGTGCCATCAGGTCGGGACTAGCGGAAGAGACCCAGTACTTC. Translation gives CAIRSGLAEETQYF.

The chain joins TRBV7-2 to TRBJ1-1, with no clear D. The CDR3 runs 13 residues. With 5 bases removed from V and 1 base from J, the gap between germline ends came to 8 bases. Germline V gene lookup returns CDR1 SGHTA and CDR2 FQGNSA. The CDR3 bases are TGTGCCAGCAGCGTATCGGCGAACACTGAAGCTTTCTTT. This gives the protein CASSVSANTEAFF.

CDR3 nucleotides: TGTGCCAGCAGCCAAGAGCCCCGGTATGAGCAGTTCTTC. Encoded protein: CASSQEPRYEQFF. V usage is TRBV7-9 and J usage is TRBJ2-7; the D is unclear. The better agreement between TRBJ2-1 and the DNA end casts doubt on the J call. Per the germline V gene, CDR1 is SEHNR and CDR2 is FQNEAQ (reference sequence). CDR3 length: 13 residues.

This clonotype was counted many times. The V call is TRBV5-1, the J call TRBJ1-4; no clear D. The CDR3 consists of 12 residues. The V end was cut by 4 bases, the J end by 6 bases, with 7 bases between. Germline CDR1 reads SGHRS; CDR2 reads YFSETQ. CDR3 amino acids: CASSPGDEKLFF. The CDR3 DNA reads TGCGCCAGCAGCCCTGGTGATGAAAAACTGTTTTTT.

This clonotype has ten or more counts. The chain links TRBV20-1 to TRBJ2-7; D call uncertain. The germline gives CDR1 DFQATT, CDR2 SNEGSKA (reference sequence). CDR3 length: 16 amino acids. V gave up 3 bases and J gave up 1 base, with 19 bases separating them. CDR3 loop: CSASPRLPTRSYEQYF. The CDR3 DNA is TGCAGTGCTAGCCCCCGGTTGCCTACACGTTCCTACGAGCAGTACTTC.

This rearrangement joins TRBV7-9 to TRBJ1-4; perhaps TRBD1 as D (5 bases). Deletions cut 1 base from V and 0 bases from J, with 18 bases between. The CDR3 has 19 residues. Germline V gene lookup returns CDR1 SEHNR and CDR2 FQNEAQ (reference sequence). Written as DNA, the CDR3 is TGTGCCAGCAGCTTAGGCGAGGACAAAGTAACCGCAACTAATGAAAAACTGTTTTTT. Protein product: CASSLGEDKVTATNEKLFF.

The gene calls are TRBV2 and TRBJ1-6; 7 bases line up with TRBD1. Per germline, CDR1 SNHLY and CDR2 FYNNEI. Trimming took 5 bases from V and 10 from J; bases not matched to a gene: 14. The CDR3 contains 16 residues. The CDR3 region is CASSYSTGARRSPLHF. CDR3 bases: TGTGCCAGCAGTTACTCTACAGGGGCCCGAAGGTCACCCCTCCACTTT.

J is TRBJ2-5 and V is TRBV5-1; TRBD1 aligns across 8 bases. CDR3 length: 14 residues. Trimming cost V 4 bases and J 4 bases; bases outside gene matches: 6. Germline values: CDR1 SGHRS, CDR2 YFSETQ. CDR3 in DNA: TGCGCCAGCAGCCTGGACAGGGTGGGAGAGACCCAGTACTTC. Its protein product is CASSLDRVGETQYF. The variable domain in full, with the rest retrieved from reference TRBV5-1 and TRBJ2-5, is KAGVTQTPRYLIKTRGQQVTLSCSPISGHRSVSWYQQTPGQGLQFLFEYFSETQRNKGNFPGRFSGRQFSNSRSEMNVSTLELGDSALYLCASSLDRVGETQYFGPGTRLLVL.

Only a few counts were recorded for this clonotype. Germline is not matched at one junction end, which may reflect a read error. The CDR3 DNA follows: TGTGCCATCAGTGAGTCGGGGCAGGGGGCAAACGTCCTGACTTTC. Encoded protein: CAISESGQGANVLTF. The J gene is TRBJ2-6, the V gene TRBV10-3; TRBD1 matches 8 bases. Germline V gene lookup returns CDR1 ENHRY and CDR2 SYGVKD. The CDR3 has 15 amino acids.

The rearrangement uses TRBV10-2 and TRBJ2-3, with D tentatively TRBD1 or TRBD2 (5 bases each). Looked up from germline, CDR1 is WSHSY and CDR2 is SAAADI. Trimming left V 10 bases short and J 11 bases short, with 25 bases between. CDR3 length equals 14 residues. The CDR3 spells CATSRGPNEARQYF. CDR3 in DNA: TGCGCCACCTCGAGGGGCCCTAACGAAGCGCGGCAGTATTTT.

The gene calls are TRBV29-1 and TRBJ1-2, with 9 positions matching TRBD1. V gave up 6 bases and J gave up 8 bases; unmatched junction bases: 7. CDR3 length: 12 residues. Germline CDR1 reads SQVTM; CDR2 reads ANQGSEA. CDR3 amino acids: CSVDRGDFGYTF. The CDR3 DNA reads as TGCAGCGTCGACAGGGGGGACTTCGGCTACACCTTC.

Worth noting for this clonotype: Sequence at one end of the junction differs from germline and may be a read error. J is TRBJ1-5 and V is TRBV10-1; D is unresolved. The CDR3 is 15 residues long. CDR1 WNHNN and CDR2 SYGVQD come from the germline V gene (reference sequence). The CDR3 protein is CAISESTAAGQPQHF. The CDR3, as DNA: TGTGCCATCAGTGAGTCGACCGCAGCGGGGCAGCCCCAGCATTTT.